This entry describes one T cell receptor beta chain. The CDR3 is 13 residues long. Germline V gives CDR1 MNHNS, CDR2 SASEGT. V was cut by 4 bases and J by 8 bases, with 12 bases left in between. Combining a sample-barcoded 5' primer with a J-beta primer mix, a second PCR ran for roughly 7 to 12 cycles. TCRdb re-called the 5' RACE reads through MiXCR, storing one row per CDR3 protein. The sample gives fewer than 900,000 distinct CDR3 sequences, 36% of which show up once; 13% is in the top ten. These data are taken from a study of blood T cells in healthy people across ages. Source material: blood. V usage is TRBV6-1 and J usage is TRBJ1-5; D unclear. The receptor comes from a man between 18 and 35 years old in good health. The CDR3 sequence: CASSAAGGEPQHF. Written as DNA, the CDR3 is TGTGCCAGCAGTGCCGCGGGCGGGGAGCCCCAGCATTTT.